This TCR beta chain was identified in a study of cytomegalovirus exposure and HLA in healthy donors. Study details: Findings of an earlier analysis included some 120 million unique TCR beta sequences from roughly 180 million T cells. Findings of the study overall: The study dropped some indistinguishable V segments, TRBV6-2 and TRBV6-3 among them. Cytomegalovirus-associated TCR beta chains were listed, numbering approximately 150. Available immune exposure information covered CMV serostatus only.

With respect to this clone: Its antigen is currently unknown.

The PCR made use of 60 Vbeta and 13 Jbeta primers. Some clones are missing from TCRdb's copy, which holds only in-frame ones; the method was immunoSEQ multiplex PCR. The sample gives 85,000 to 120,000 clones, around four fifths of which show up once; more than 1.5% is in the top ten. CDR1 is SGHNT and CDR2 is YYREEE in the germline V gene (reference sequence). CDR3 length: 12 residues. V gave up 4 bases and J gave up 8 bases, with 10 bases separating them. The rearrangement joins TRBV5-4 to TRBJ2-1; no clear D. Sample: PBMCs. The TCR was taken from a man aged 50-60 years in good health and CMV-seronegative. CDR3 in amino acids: CASSLVWDEQFF. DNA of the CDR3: TGTGCCAGCAGCCTAGTCTGGGATGAGCAGTTCTTC.